Described below is a single TCR beta chain sequence and its context. As yet, its antigen is unknown. TCR beta cDNA libraries had unique molecular identifiers. The yield from approximately 1 to 10 million T cells was about 500,000 cDNA molecules in total. TCRdb called the PCR reads again in MiXCR, with one record for every CDR3 protein. The data contain 400,000 to 500,000 distinct CDR3 sequences, 30% to 45% of them singletons. Germline V CDR1 and CDR2: SGHVS, FQNEAQ. The junction had 12 bases not matched to a gene; V was cut back by 5 bases and J by 8 bases. The CDR3 is 16 amino acids. This record belongs to a study of post-analysis software for immune sequencing data. Study-wide results and caveats: Patients carried five TRBV segments more frequently than controls did, and TRBV5-6, TRBV5-1 and TRBV20-1 were among them.

The sequencing input was blood. The chain joins TRBV7-8 to TRBJ1-6, with 7 positions matching TRBD1. The receptor's source is a girl aged 2-9 years with multiple sclerosis. The chain's CDR3 is CASSVGTAPTYSPLHF. The CDR3 DNA follows: TGTGCCAGCAGCGTCGGGACAGCGCCTACTTATTCACCCCTCCACTTT.